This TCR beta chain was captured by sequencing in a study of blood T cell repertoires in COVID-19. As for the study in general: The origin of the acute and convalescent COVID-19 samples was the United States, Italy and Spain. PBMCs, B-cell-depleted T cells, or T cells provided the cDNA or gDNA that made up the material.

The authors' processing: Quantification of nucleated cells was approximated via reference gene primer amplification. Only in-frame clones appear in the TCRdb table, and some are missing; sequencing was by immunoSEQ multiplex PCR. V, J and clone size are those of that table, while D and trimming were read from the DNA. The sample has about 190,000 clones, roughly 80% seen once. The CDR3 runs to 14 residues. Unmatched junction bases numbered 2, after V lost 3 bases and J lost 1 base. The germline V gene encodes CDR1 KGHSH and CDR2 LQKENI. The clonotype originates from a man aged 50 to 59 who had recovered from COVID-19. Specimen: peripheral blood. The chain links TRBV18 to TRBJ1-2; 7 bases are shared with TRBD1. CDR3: CASSPDRFNYGYTF. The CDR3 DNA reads TGTGCCAGCTCACCGGACAGGTTTAACTATGGCTACACCTTC.